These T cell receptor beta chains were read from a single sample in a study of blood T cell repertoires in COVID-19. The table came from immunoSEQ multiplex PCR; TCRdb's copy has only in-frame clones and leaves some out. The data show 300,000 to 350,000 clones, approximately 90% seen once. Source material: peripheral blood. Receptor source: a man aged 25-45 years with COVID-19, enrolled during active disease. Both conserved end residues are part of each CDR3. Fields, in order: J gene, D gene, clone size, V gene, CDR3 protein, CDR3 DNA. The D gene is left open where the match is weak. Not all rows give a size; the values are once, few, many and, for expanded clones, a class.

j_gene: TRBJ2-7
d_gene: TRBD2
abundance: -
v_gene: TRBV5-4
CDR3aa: CASSLRGGRSSYEQYF
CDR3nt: TGTGCCAGCAGCTTGCGGGGGGGGAGGTCCTCCTACGAGCAGTACTTC

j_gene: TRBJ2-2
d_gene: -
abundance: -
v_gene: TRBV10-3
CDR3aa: CAISRVLGVVGELFF
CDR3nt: TGTGCCATCAGTCGAGTCCTCGGGGTGGTCGGGGAGCTGTTTTTT

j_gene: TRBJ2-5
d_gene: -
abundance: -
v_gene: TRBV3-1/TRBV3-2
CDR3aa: CASSQMSQETQYF
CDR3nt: TGTGCCAGCAGCCAAATGAGCCAAGAGACCCAGTACTTC

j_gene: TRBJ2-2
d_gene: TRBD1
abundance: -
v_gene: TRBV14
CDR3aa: CASSQRTGRRTGELFF
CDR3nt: TGTGCCAGCAGCCAGAGGACAGGGCGTAGGACCGGGGAGCTGTTTTTT

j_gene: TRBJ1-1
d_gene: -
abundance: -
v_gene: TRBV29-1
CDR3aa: CSVADSLRGAFF
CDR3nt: TGCAGCGTTGCGGACAGTTTAAGGGGGGCTTTCTTT

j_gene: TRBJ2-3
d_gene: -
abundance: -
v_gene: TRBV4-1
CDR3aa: CASSRRQETSTDTQYF
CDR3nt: TGCGCCAGCAGCCGCAGACAGGAAACCTCCACAGATACGCAGTATTTT

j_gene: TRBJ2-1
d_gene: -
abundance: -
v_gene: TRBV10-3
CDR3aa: CAIMVARSDGNEQFF
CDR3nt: TGTGCCATCATGGTGGCTAGGAGCGACGGCAATGAGCAGTTCTTC

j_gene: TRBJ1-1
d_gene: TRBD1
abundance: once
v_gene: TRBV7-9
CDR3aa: CASSPFTGGNTEAFF
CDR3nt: TGTGCCAGCAGCCCCTTTACAGGGGGGAACACTGAAGCTTTCTTT

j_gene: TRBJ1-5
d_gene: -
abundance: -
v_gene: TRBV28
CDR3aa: CASTGAGRQPQHF
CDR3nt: TGTGCCAGCACCGGAGCGGGGCGACAGCCCCAGCATTTT

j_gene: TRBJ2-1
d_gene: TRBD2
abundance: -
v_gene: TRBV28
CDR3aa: CASSALAGGPNEQFF
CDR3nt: TGTGCCAGTTCCGCACTAGCGGGAGGGCCCAATGAGCAGTTCTTC

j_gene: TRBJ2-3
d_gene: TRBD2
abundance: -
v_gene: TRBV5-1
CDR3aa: CASSLGTSGVPRADTQYF
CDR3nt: TGCGCCAGCAGCTTAGGGACTAGCGGGGTCCCTCGGGCAGATACGCAGTATTTT

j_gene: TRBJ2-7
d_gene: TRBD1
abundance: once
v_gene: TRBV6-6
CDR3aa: CASIMDRASYEQYF
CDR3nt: TGTGCCAGCATTATGGACAGGGCCTCCTACGAGCAGTACTTC

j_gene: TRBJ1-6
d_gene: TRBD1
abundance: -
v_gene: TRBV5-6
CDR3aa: CASTRDRGPGYNSPLHF
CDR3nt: TGTGCCAGCACCCGGGACAGGGGGCCGGGTTATAATTCACCCCTCCACTTT

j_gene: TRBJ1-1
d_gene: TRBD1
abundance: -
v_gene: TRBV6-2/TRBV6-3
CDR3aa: CASSRTGTGNTEAFF
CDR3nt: TGTGCCAGCAGTCGAACCGGGACAGGGAACACTGAAGCTTTCTTT

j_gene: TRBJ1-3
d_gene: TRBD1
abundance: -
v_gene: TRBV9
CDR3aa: CASSATGTEGNTIYF
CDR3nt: TGTGCCAGCAGCGCGACCGGGACAGAGGGAAACACCATATATTTT

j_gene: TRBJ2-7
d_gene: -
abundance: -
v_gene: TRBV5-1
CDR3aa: CASSQGGRDYEQYF
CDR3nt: TGCGCCAGCAGCCAGGGGGGCCGGGACTACGAGCAGTACTTC

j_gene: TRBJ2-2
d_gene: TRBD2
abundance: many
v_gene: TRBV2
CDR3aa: CASSEAPGGPNGELFF
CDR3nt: TGTGCCAGCAGTGAAGCGCCGGGAGGGCCTAACGGGGAGCTGTTTTTT